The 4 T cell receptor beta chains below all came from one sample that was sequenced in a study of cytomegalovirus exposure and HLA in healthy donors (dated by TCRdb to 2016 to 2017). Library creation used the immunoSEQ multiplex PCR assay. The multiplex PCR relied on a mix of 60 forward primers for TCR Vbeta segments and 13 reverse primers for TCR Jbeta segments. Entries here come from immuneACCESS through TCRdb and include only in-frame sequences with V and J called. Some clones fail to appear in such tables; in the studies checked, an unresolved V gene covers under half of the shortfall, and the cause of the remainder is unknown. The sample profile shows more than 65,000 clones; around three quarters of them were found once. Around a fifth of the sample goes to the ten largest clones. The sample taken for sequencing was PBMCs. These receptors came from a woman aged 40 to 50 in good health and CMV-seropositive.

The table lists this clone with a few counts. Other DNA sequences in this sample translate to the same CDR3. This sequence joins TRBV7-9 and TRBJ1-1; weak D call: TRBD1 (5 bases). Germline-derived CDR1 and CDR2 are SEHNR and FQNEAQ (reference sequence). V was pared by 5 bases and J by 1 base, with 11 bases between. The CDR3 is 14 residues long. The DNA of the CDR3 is TGTGCCAGCAGCCGGGGGACGGCGAACACTGAAGCTTTCTTT. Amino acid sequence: CASSRGTANTEAFF.

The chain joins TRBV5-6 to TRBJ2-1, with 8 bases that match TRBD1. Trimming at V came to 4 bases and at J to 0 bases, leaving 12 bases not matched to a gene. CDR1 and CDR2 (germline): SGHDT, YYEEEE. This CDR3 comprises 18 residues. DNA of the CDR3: TGTGCCAGCAGCCTCGGACAGGGTATTTGGAGCTCCTACAATGAGCAGTTCTTC. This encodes CASSLGQGIWSSYNEQFF.

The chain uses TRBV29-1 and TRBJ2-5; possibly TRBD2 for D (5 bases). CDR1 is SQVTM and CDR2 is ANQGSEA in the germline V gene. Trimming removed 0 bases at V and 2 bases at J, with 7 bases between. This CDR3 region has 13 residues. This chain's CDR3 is CSVEEAGQETQYF. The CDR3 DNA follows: TGCAGCGTTGAAGAGGCGGGTCAAGAGACCCAGTACTTC.

The CDR3 loop is CASSLGAAGLAGGRGSYNEQFF. The CDR3 DNA follows: TGCGCCAGCAGCTTGGGGGCCGCGGGACTAGCGGGAGGTCGTGGATCCTACAATGAGCAGTTCTTC. The V and J genes are TRBV5-1 and TRBJ2-1, with TRBD2 identical over 15 bases. V trimming: 0 bases; J trimming: 1 base; junction bases outside the gene matches: 14. The CDR3 extends over 22 amino acids. Per germline, CDR1 SGHRS and CDR2 YFSETQ.